The 32 T cell receptor beta chains given below trace back to one sample, sequenced in a study of blood T cell repertoires in COVID-19. Assay used: immunoSEQ multiplex PCR; TCRdb lists only in-frame clones, some missing. The sample shows about 300,000 clones, about 88% of them seen only once. Material for sequencing was peripheral blood. All receptors derive from a human donor with COVID-19, enrolled during active disease. The donor label of this sample is uncertain.

This chain links TRBV5-8 with TRBJ2-1, with TRBD1 as a possible D gene (6 bases). The CDR3 sequence is 14 residues long. Germline lookup yields CDR1 SGHTS and CDR2 YDEGEE. V was cut by 4 bases and J by 4 bases, with 12 bases left in between. CDR3 DNA sequence: TGTGCCAGCAGCACACAGGGTCTATACAATGAGCAGTTCTTC. Translation: CASSTQGLYNEQFF. Together with reference TRBV5-8 and TRBJ2-1, the CDR3 gives the full variable domain: EAGVTQSPTHLIKTRGQQATLRCSPISGHTSVYWYQQALGLGLQFLLWYDEGEERNRGNFPPRFSGRQFPNYSSELNVNALELEDSALYLCASSTQGLYNEQFFGPGTRLTVL.

The chain combines TRBV7-8 with TRBJ2-2; possibly TRBD2 for D (6 bases). CDR3 length equals 15 residues. Germline CDR1 and CDR2: SGHVS and FQNEAQ. The V and J ends lost 8 bases and 4 bases respectively, with 17 bases between them. The chain's CDR3 is CASRSHVAVTGELFF. In DNA, the CDR3 is TGTGCCAGCCGATCACATGTAGCGGTCACCGGGGAGCTGTTTTTT.

The chain has TRBV7-9 and TRBJ1-2, with 10 bases lining up with TRBD1. Germline CDR1 and CDR2: SEHNR and FQNEAQ (reference sequence). The CDR3 sequence is 19 residues long. The V gene end was trimmed by 5 bases and the J gene end by 3 bases; junction bases not matched to a gene: 18. The CDR3, as DNA: TGTGCCAGCAGCCGACTACCGGGACAGGGGACCCCTGGAGACTATGGCTACACCTTC. This codes for CASSRLPGQGTPGDYGYTF. The full variable domain, its missing parts supplied by reference TRBV7-9 and TRBJ1-2, is DTGVSQNPRHKITKRGQNVTFRCDPISEHNRLYWYRQTLGQGPEFLTYFQNEAQLEKSRLLSDRFSAERPKGSFSTLEIQRTEQGDSAMYLCASSRLPGQGTPGDYGYTFGSGTRLTVV.

The chain links TRBV29-1 to TRBJ2-3; 8 bases map to TRBD1. After removal of 8 bases from V and 1 base from J, the junction contained 11 bases not matched to a gene. In germline, CDR1 is SQVTM, CDR2 ANQGSEA. There are 15 residues in the CDR3. CDR3 nucleotides: TGCAGCTTCCAACACCAGGGGGCGCGCACAGATACGCAGTATTTT. It translates to CSFQHQGARTDTQYF.

The chain combines TRBV28 with TRBJ1-2; TRBD1 might be the D (5 bases). V was cut by 4 bases and J by 6 bases, with 9 bases left in between. The germline V gene has CDR1 MDHEN and CDR2 SYDVKM. The CDR3 runs 12 residues. In nucleotides, the CDR3 is TGTGCCAGCAGTTCCAGGGAGGATGGCTACACCTTC. Translating it yields CASSSREDGYTF.

This chain joins TRBV6-5 and TRBJ1-2, with D tentatively TRBD1 (6 bases). The germline V and J ends were trimmed by 6 bases and 4 bases, with 18 bases remaining between them. Germline V CDR1 and CDR2: MNHEY, SVGAGI. This CDR3 region has 15 residues. CDR3 bases: TGTGCCAGCAGACCAACAGGGCGAGAAGGCTATGGCTACACCTTC. Its protein product is CASRPTGREGYGYTF.

V and J are TRBV30 and TRBJ2-7, with 12 positions matching TRBD1. The germline gives CDR1 GTSNPN, CDR2 SVGIG (reference sequence). CDR3 size: 15 residues. After removal of 1 base from V and 7 bases from J, the junction contained 8 bases not matched to a gene. CDR3 amino acids: CAWSDSGTGGQEQYF. The CDR3 nucleotides are TGTGCCTGGAGTGATTCCGGGACAGGGGGCCAAGAGCAGTACTTC.

The chain has TRBV12-3 or TRBV12-4 and TRBJ1-2; TRBD1 matches at 8 bases. This CDR3 region has 13 residues. Trimming cost V 7 bases and J 8 bases; bases outside gene matches: 9. The CDR3 loop reads CASNLQGGSGYTF. The CDR3 bases are TGTGCCAGCAACCTACAGGGGGGGAGCGGCTACACCTTC.

The chain uses TRBV7-3 and TRBJ2-2; the D gene is possibly TRBD2 (6 bases). V shed 5 bases and J shed 0 bases, with 13 bases lying between them. Germline CDR1 and CDR2: SGHTA and FQGTGA. The CDR3 has 16 amino acids. CDR3 residues: CASSPGGRANTGELFF. CDR3 DNA: TGTGCCAGCAGCCCCGGAGGGCGGGCGAACACCGGGGAGCTGTTTTTT.

As DNA, the CDR3 is TGCGCCAGCAGCGCCGGGACAAACACAGATACGCAGTATTTT. Protein: CASSAGTNTDTQYF. The gene calls are TRBV4-3 and TRBJ2-3; TRBD1 is a possible D gene (6 bases). The CDR3 has 14 amino acids. Germline V gene lookup returns CDR1 LGHNA and CDR2 YSLEER. V was pared by 5 bases and J by 2 bases, with 11 bases between.

This clone was found a few times. The chain uses TRBV21-1 and TRBJ2-1; the tabulated D call, TRBD2, remains unverified against the DNA. TRBV21-1 is deemed a pseudogene. The CDR3 has 13 residues. CDR3 in amino acids: CASRGGWDNEQFF. The CDR3 nucleotides are TGTGCCAGCAGGGGGGGTTGGGACAATGAGCAGTTCTTC.

This clone was observed a single time. The chain carries TRBV5-1 and TRBJ2-5; unclear D gene. The germline V gene encodes CDR1 SGHRS and CDR2 YFSETQ. The length of the CDR3 is 14 residues. V lost 1 base, J lost 2 bases, and 9 bases lay in between. The CDR3 DNA is TGCGCCAGCAGCTTGTCAACAGCTCAAGAGACCCAGTACTTC. Residues: CASSLSTAQETQYF.

The chain employs TRBV28 and TRBJ2-1, with 13 bases lining up with TRBD2. V gave up 5 bases and J gave up 5 bases; unmatched junction bases: 18. Germline V lookup: CDR1 MDHEN, CDR2 SYDVKM. CDR3 length: 20 residues. Written as DNA, the CDR3 is TGTGCCAGCAGTGCTCCCCCTCCTGGACTAGCGGGAGTCTTCCACAATGAGCAGTTCTTC. Translation: CASSAPPPGLAGVFHNEQFF.

V usage is TRBV27 and J usage is TRBJ2-1; D perhaps matches TRBD2 (6 bases). The CDR3 spans 16 residues. CDR1 MNHEY and CDR2 SMNVEV come from the germline V gene (reference sequence). V lost 5 bases to trimming and J lost 0 bases, with 14 bases between them. As DNA, the CDR3 is TGTGCCAGCAGTCCGGGGCGGGACCACTCCTACAATGAGCAGTTCTTC. Protein sequence: CASSPGRDHSYNEQFF.

This chain joins TRBV27 and TRBJ1-1; no firm D call. The germline V and J ends were trimmed by 8 bases and 2 bases, with 18 bases remaining between them. The length of the CDR3 is 15 residues. From germline, CDR1 is MNHEY and CDR2 SMNVEV (reference sequence). CDR3 region: CASGLWSRNNTEAFF. CDR3 DNA sequence: TGTGCCAGCGGACTTTGGTCCCGGAACAACACTGAAGCTTTCTTT.

Of note for this clone: The same CDR3 also results from other DNA sequences found in this sample. The chain uses TRBV28 and TRBJ2-2; TRBD1 aligns across 8 bases. CDR3 length equals 15 residues. V trimming: 3 bases; J trimming: 1 base; junction bases outside the gene matches: 1. Germline-derived CDR1 and CDR2 are MDHEN and SYDVKM. The DNA of the CDR3 is TGTGCCAGCAGTTTTGGGACAGGGAACACCGGGGAGCTGTTTTTT. Encoded protein: CASSFGTGNTGELFF. The full variable domain, rest sourced from reference TRBV28 and TRBJ2-2, is DVKVTQSSRYLVKRTGEKVFLECVQDMDHENMFWYRQDPGLGLRLIYFSYDVKMKEKGDIPEGYSVSREKKERFSLILESASTNQTSMYLCASSFGTGNTGELFFGEGSRLTVL.

This chain joins TRBV12-3 or TRBV12-4 and TRBJ2-7; D not resolved. Trimming stripped 5 bases from V and 2 bases from J, with 7 bases between. CDR3 length: 12 amino acids. In DNA, the CDR3 is TGTGCCAGCAGTCCGTCCCCCTACGAGCAGTACTTC. This translates into CASSPSPYEQYF.

J is TRBJ2-5 and V is TRBV28; TRBD2 aligns across 7 bases. CDR3 length equals 15 residues. From germline, CDR1 is MDHEN and CDR2 SYDVKM. V dropped 3 bases and J dropped 4; count of bases not matched to a gene: 8. CDR3: CASSLLTSMGETQYF. CDR3 bases: TGTGCCAGCAGTTTGCTGACTAGCATGGGAGAGACCCAGTACTTC.

The chain has TRBV3-1 (or the pseudogene TRBV3-2) and TRBJ1-2; the match to TRBD1 covers 9 bases. J lost 6 bases, V lost 4 bases, and 9 bases had no gene match. This CDR3 is built from 15 residues. Germline CDR1 is LGHDT and CDR2 is YNNKEL (reference sequence). CDR3 sequence: CASSRGTGKMDGYTF. The DNA for the CDR3 is TGTGCCAGCAGCCGTGGGACAGGGAAGATGGATGGCTACACCTTC.

The chain recombines TRBV6-5 with TRBJ1-1, with unresolved D. Trimming pared 7 bases from V and 4 bases from J, leaving 13 bases between. The CDR3 runs to 13 residues. Germline-derived CDR1 and CDR2 are MNHEY and SVGAGI. The CDR3 loop reads CASNAYSGTEAFF. Here the CDR3 DNA reads TGTGCCAGCAATGCATATTCGGGCACTGAAGCTTTCTTT.

The chain links TRBV28 to TRBJ1-5; D may be TRBD1 (5 bases). With 3 bases removed from V and 2 bases from J, the gap between germline ends came to 8 bases. Germline V gene sequence: CDR1 MDHEN, CDR2 SYDVKM. This CDR3 is 14 amino acids long. CDR3 loop: CASSFAGGNQPQHF. The CDR3 DNA follows: TGTGCCAGCAGTTTTGCGGGGGGCAATCAGCCCCAGCATTTT.

J is TRBJ1-2 and V is TRBV5-4; the D is unclear. Per germline, CDR1 SGHNT and CDR2 YYREEE (reference sequence). The CDR3 loop spans 14 amino acids. Deletions cut 2 bases from V and 4 bases from J, with 12 bases between. The CDR3 nucleotides read TGTGCCAGCAGCTTTGGGCAGGCCGTCTATGGCTACACCTTC. It yields the protein CASSFGQAVYGYTF.

This clone was picked up a small number of times. This sequence joins TRBV29-1 and TRBJ1-3; a possible D gene is TRBD1 (5 bases). CDR1 is SQVTM, CDR2 ANQGSEA, per germline. The CDR3 loop spans 13 amino acids. V was trimmed by 7 bases and J by 0 bases, leaving 10 bases between them. The CDR3 loop is CSGRQSSGNTIYF. CDR3 nucleotide sequence: TGCAGCGGACGACAGAGCTCTGGAAACACCATATATTTT.

The rearrangement links TRBV9 to TRBJ1-1; 7 bases line up with TRBD1. J lost 3 bases, V lost 0 bases, and 2 bases had no gene match. The CDR3 consists of 14 residues. CDR1 and CDR2 from the germline V gene are SGDLS and YYNGEE. The CDR3, as DNA: TGTGCCAGCAGCGTAGGACAGGGTTACACTGAAGCTTTCTTT. It codes for CASSVGQGYTEAFF.

The genes are TRBV29-1 and TRBJ2-7; D possibly corresponds to TRBD1 (5 bases). With 0 bases removed from V and 6 bases from J, the gap between germline ends came to 9 bases. The V gene's germline CDR1 is SQVTM and CDR2 ANQGSEA. The CDR3 has 12 residues. CDR3 in DNA: TGCAGCGTTGAAGACAGGGCTAGCGAGCAGTACTTC. This encodes CSVEDRASEQYF.

V usage is TRBV30 and J usage is TRBJ2-3, with 7 bases aligning to TRBD2. This CDR3 contains 16 residues. V gave up 3 bases and J gave up 1 base; unmatched junction bases: 10. The germline V gene encodes CDR1 GTSNPN and CDR2 SVGIG (reference sequence). Here the CDR3 reads CAWRGTPSGGTDTQYF. The CDR3 coding sequence is TGTGCCTGGAGAGGGACTCCTAGCGGTGGCACAGATACGCAGTATTTT.

This chain links TRBV4-1 with TRBJ2-3, with TRBD2 matching 9 bases. The CDR3 length is 15 residues. Germline CDR1 is MGHRA and CDR2 is YSYEKL. Losses at the gene ends were 4 bases for V and 2 bases for J; bases not matched to a gene: 4. The DNA for the CDR3 is TGCGCCAGCAGCCTTCTAGCGGGACCCACAGATACGCAGTATTTT. It encodes CASSLLAGPTDTQYF.

The genes are TRBV4-1 and TRBJ2-5; 9 nucleotides agree with TRBD1. This CDR3 spans 15 amino acids. V trimming: 0 bases; J trimming: 2 bases; junction bases outside the gene matches: 1. CDR1 and CDR2 from the germline V gene are MGHRA and YSYEKL. The CDR3 region has the DNA TGCGCCAGCAGCCAAGATGGGACAGGGCAAGAGACCCAGTACTTC. Amino acids: CASSQDGTGQETQYF.

The CDR3 nucleotides read TGTGCCTGGATAGCGGGGACTACCCTTTACAATGAGCAGTTCTTC. Amino acid sequence: CAWIAGTTLYNEQFF. The V and J genes are TRBV30 and TRBJ2-1, with TRBD2 identical over 8 bases. The CDR3 is 15 residues long. The ends lost 4 bases at V and 4 bases at J; junction bases unmatched: 9. The V gene's germline CDR1 is GTSNPN and CDR2 SVGIG (reference sequence).

The chain recombines TRBV29-1 with TRBJ1-2, with 9 bases matching TRBD1. Germline values: CDR1 SQVTM, CDR2 ANQGSEA. After removal of 1 base from V and 2 bases from J, the junction contained 11 bases not matched to a gene. The CDR3 is 17 amino acids. CDR3 sequence (DNA): TGCAGCGTTGAAGGCCCACGGACAGGGGCCCGGAACTATGGCTACACCTTC. It translates to CSVEGPRTGARNYGYTF.

The chain combines TRBV30 with TRBJ1-5; no firm D call. V was cut by 3 bases and J by 2 bases, with 14 bases left in between. This CDR3 region has 15 residues. Germline V CDR1 and CDR2: GTSNPN, SVGIG (reference sequence). In DNA, the CDR3 is TGTGCCTGGAGCCGAGAGTTAACAGGCAATCAGCCCCAGCATTTT. Protein sequence: CAWSRELTGNQPQHF.

In the case of this clone: At one of its ends the junction is not consistent with the germline gene, which may arise from a read error. As DNA, the CDR3 is TGTGCCGGTAGGAATCTTGACAGCGCTAACTATGGCTACACCTTC. This translates into CAGRNLDSANYGYTF. This rearrangement joins TRBV19 to TRBJ1-2; the D gene is possibly TRBD1 (5 bases). The CDR3 consists of 15 residues. CDR1 LNHDA and CDR2 SQIVND come from the germline V gene (reference sequence).